These 20 T cell receptor beta chains share one sample of origin, sequenced in a study of regulatory T cells in long-lasting Graves disease. This sample's time point: persistent/refractory GD, antithyroid drugs over 5 years with positive TRAb. From RNA extracted from PBMCs, the TCR library was made. Assembly of TCR beta libraries relied on iRepertoire HTBI primers together with Arm-PCR of CDR3 regions. TCRdb fed the multiplex PCR reads into MiXCR, producing one record per CDR3 protein. This table has about 470,000 distinct CDR3 sequences, around 20% appearing once. Source: peripheral blood mononuclear cells (PBMCs), taken when the disease was refractory, from a patient treated with antithyroid drugs. These receptors were obtained from a female donor with Graves disease.

Ten or more counts support this clonotype. The gene calls are TRBV5-1 and TRBJ2-2; D possibly uses TRBD1 or TRBD2 (5 bases each). V was pared by 3 bases and J by 6 bases, with 12 bases between. Looked up from germline, CDR1 is SGHRS and CDR2 is YFSETQ. The CDR3 is 14 residues long. This CDR3 is CASSWDGAPGELFF. In nucleotides, the CDR3 is TGCGCCAGCAGCTGGGACGGAGCCCCCGGGGAGCTGTTTTTT.

The chain joins TRBV25-1 to TRBJ2-1; 8 bases are shared with TRBD2. The CDR3 contains 15 residues. The germline gives CDR1 MGHDK, CDR2 SYGVNS. After removal of 4 bases from V and 7 bases from J, the junction contained 9 bases not matched to a gene. CDR3 sequence: CASSGTPGGPNEQFF. CDR3 DNA sequence: TGTGCCAGCAGTGGTACACCGGGAGGGCCAAATGAGCAGTTCTTC.

This clonotype was counted at least ten times. The CDR3 spells CASSLDRVGMNTGELFF. The CDR3 coding sequence is TGTGCCAGCAGCTTAGATCGTGTGGGTATGAACACCGGGGAGCTGTTTTTT. The chain couples TRBV11-3 to TRBJ2-2; D is ambiguous. Germline assignment: CDR1 SGHNT and CDR2 YENEEA. The CDR3 sequence is 17 residues long. Trimming pared 0 bases from V and 1 base from J, leaving 12 bases between.

This clonotype came up once. The chain combines TRBV6-1 with TRBJ1-4; D might be TRBD1 (5 bases). Between the trimmed V and J ends, which lost 6 bases and 4 bases, there was a span of 12 bases. Per the germline V gene, CDR1 is MNHNS and CDR2 is SASEGT. This CDR3 region has 14 residues. The CDR3 DNA sequence: TGTGCCAGCAGCCGCTGGGGCCTTAATGAAAAACTGTTTTTT. Amino acids: CASSRWGLNEKLFF.

The chain uses TRBV20-1 and TRBJ2-7; tentatively, D is TRBD1 (5 bases). The germline CDR1 and CDR2 sequences are DFQATT and SNEGSKA (reference sequence). The CDR3 has 13 amino acids. V shed 2 bases and J shed 3 bases, with 11 bases lying between them. The CDR3 region has the DNA TGCAGTGCTAGATCCAGGGTTCACTACGAGCAGTACTTC. This translates into CSARSRVHYEQYF.

The chain uses TRBV5-1 and TRBJ1-1; TRBD1 matches 10 bases. The CDR3 is 16 residues long. CDR1 and CDR2 from the germline V gene are SGHRS and YFSETQ. The junction had 6 bases not matched to a gene; V was cut back by 4 bases and J by 0 bases. This CDR3 is CASSRGQGLMNTEAFF. As DNA, the CDR3 is TGCGCCAGCAGCCGGGGACAGGGGCTAATGAACACTGAAGCTTTCTTT.

CDR3 residues: CASSPGGREIDEQYF. The DNA of the CDR3 is TGCGCCAGCAGCCCAGGAGGGCGGGAGATCGACGAGCAGTACTTC. This rearrangement joins TRBV5-1 to TRBJ2-7; 7 positions agree with TRBD2. Trimming removed 4 bases from V and 5 bases from J; junction bases left unmatched: 12. Germline V gives CDR1 SGHRS, CDR2 YFSETQ. The CDR3 loop spans 15 amino acids.

Many counts were recorded for this clonotype. The chain carries TRBV27 and TRBJ2-1, with D perhaps matching TRBD1 (6 bases). Germline values: CDR1 MNHEY, CDR2 SMNVEV (reference sequence). The CDR3 spans 13 residues. The V gene lost 7 bases and the J gene lost 6 bases, with 13 bases spanning the gap. The CDR3 loop reads CASIPGRGNEQFF. The CDR3 DNA follows: TGTGCCAGCATTCCCGGCAGGGGCAATGAGCAGTTCTTC.

At least ten counts were recorded for this clonotype. The chain is built from TRBV20-1 and TRBJ2-7; 8 bases fit TRBD1. Germline V lookup: CDR1 DFQATT, CDR2 SNEGSKA (reference sequence). The CDR3 runs to 15 residues. V was clipped by 3 bases and J by 0 bases; unmatched bases: 7. The CDR3 reads CSASSRDRSSYEQYF. Written as DNA, the CDR3 is TGCAGTGCTAGTTCAAGGGACAGGAGCTCCTACGAGCAGTACTTC.

In this sample, this clonotype turned up a few times. This chain joins TRBV11-2 and TRBJ2-3; no definite D call. Germline CDR1 reads SGHAT; CDR2 reads FQNNGV. V dropped 0 bases and J dropped 7 bases, with 8 bases sitting between them. This CDR3 region has 13 residues. CDR3 DNA: TGTGCCAGCAGCTTAGACACAAGTCATACGCAGTATTTT. Translation: CASSLDTSHTQYF.

Many counts were recorded for this clonotype. The chain recombines TRBV6-5 with TRBJ2-5; 7 nucleotides line up with TRBD1. From germline, CDR1 is MNHEY and CDR2 SVGAGI. The CDR3 is 17 amino acids. The trim removed 1 base at V and 4 bases at J, leaving 12 bases unmatched. CDR3 nucleotides: TGTGCCAGCAGTTACTTCCCCGGGACAGTGTCGGTAGAGACCCAGTACTTC. Translating gives CASSYFPGTVSVETQYF.

Points on this clonotype: This could be a read error, since a much larger clone is one nucleotide away. This chain connects TRBV6-1 to TRBJ2-7; TRBD2 matches 13 bases. The V segment lost 8 bases and the J segment 5 bases; nucleotides outside the gene matches: 9. CDR3 size: 15 residues. CDR1 and CDR2 from the germline V gene are MNHNS and SASEGT. As DNA, the CDR3 is TGTGCCAGCGGACCTACTAGCGGGAGGGGTAACGAGCAGTACTTC. It encodes CASGPTSGRGNEQYF.

This clonotype was seen ten or more times. This chain joins TRBV2 and TRBJ2-1; D possibly corresponds to TRBD1 (5 bases). There are 14 residues in the CDR3. Germline CDR1 and CDR2: SNHLY and FYNNEI. Trimming shortened V by 8 bases and J by 6 bases, and 17 bases separated the two germline ends. CDR3 loop: CASGQGGSLNEQFF. The CDR3 DNA sequence: TGTGCCAGCGGTCAGGGTGGATCTCTCAATGAGCAGTTCTTC.

A few counts support this clonotype. CDR3 DNA: TGCAGTGCTAGTGCACCGGGTAGACCCGGCGGGGAGCTGTTTTTT. It translates to CSASAPGRPGGELFF. The genes are TRBV20-1 and TRBJ2-2, with D uncertain. V was trimmed by 3 bases and J by 7 bases, leaving 18 bases between them. Germline V gene data show CDR1 as DFQATT and CDR2 as SNEGSKA (reference sequence). The CDR3 is made up of 15 amino acids.

As regards this clonotype: A read error is possible here, since a much larger clone lies one base away. Since no conserved phenylalanine or tryptophan closes the CDR3, a read error is the likely cause. This sequence joins TRBV7-3 and TRBJ2-7; the D gene is possibly TRBD1 (5 bases). Germline-derived CDR1 and CDR2 are SGHTA and FQGTGA. V shed 5 bases and J shed 3 bases, with 11 bases lying between them. The length of the CDR3 is 13 residues. The DNA of the CDR3 is TGTGCCAGCAGCGCACGACAGTTCTACGAGCAGTACTCC. Protein: CASSARQFYEQYS.

V and J are TRBV7-9 and TRBJ2-7, with 9 bases fitting TRBD2. The CDR3 spans 16 residues. Germline V CDR1 and CDR2: SEHNR, FQNEAQ (reference sequence). J lost 5 bases, V lost 0 bases, and 8 bases had no gene match. In nucleotides, the CDR3 is TGTGCCAGCAGCTTAGCTGGAGGCGGGGGGGCCCACGAGCAGTACTTC. Translated: CASSLAGGGGAHEQYF. Supplemented by reference TRBV7-9 and TRBJ2-7, the full variable domain reads DTGVSQNPRHKITKRGQNVTFRCDPISEHNRLYWYRQTLGQGPEFLTYFQNEAQLEKSRLLSDRFSAERPKGSFSTLEIQRTEQGDSAMYLCASSLAGGGGAHEQYFGPGTRLTVT.

About this clonotype: It may be a read error: a sequence one base away is much more abundant. This chain uses TRBV6-1 with TRBJ1-1; D is unclear. Germline CDR1 MNHNS, CDR2 SASEGT. This CDR3 contains 15 residues. CDR3 region: CVSSELYSQNTEAFF. The CDR3, as DNA: TGTGTCAGCAGTGAATTGTACAGCCAGAACACTGAAGCTTTCTTT.

There are a few counts of this clonotype. This chain connects TRBV29-1 to TRBJ2-4, with D tentatively TRBD1 or TRBD2 (6 bases each). V was shortened by 3 bases and J by 4 bases, with 19 bases between the two germline ends. This CDR3 is 16 amino acids long. Germline assignment: CDR1 SQVTM and CDR2 ANQGSEA. In DNA form, the CDR3 reads TGCAGCGTTGAGGGGGCCATGGAGGGAGCTAAAAACATTCAGTACTTC. It specifies CSVEGAMEGAKNIQYF.

In its sample, this clonotype was seen a few times. This chain uses TRBV30 with TRBJ2-7, with D tentatively TRBD2 (6 bases). CDR1 and CDR2 (germline): GTSNPN, SVGIG (reference sequence). The CDR3 length is 13 residues. The V gene lost 4 bases and the J gene lost 4 bases, with 14 bases spanning the gap. CDR3 in amino acids: CAWTGGVRYEQYF. In nucleotides, the CDR3 is TGTGCCTGGACCGGCGGGGTGCGGTACGAGCAGTACTTC.

The chain links TRBV5-1 to TRBJ2-5, with 7 nucleotides matching TRBD1. The CDR3 is 14 residues long. V dropped 4 bases and J dropped 4; count of bases not matched to a gene: 7. CDR1 and CDR2 from the germline V gene are SGHRS and YFSETQ. The CDR3 protein is CASSVSTGLETQYF. The CDR3 DNA reads TGCGCCAGCAGCGTCTCGACAGGGTTAGAGACCCAGTACTTC.